The rows below give T cell receptor beta chains drawn from one sample of a study of PD-L1 blockade in urothelial cancer. Data came from immunoSEQ multiplex PCR; TCRdb stores just in-frame clones and leaves some out. Counted here are around 68,000 clones, 80% to 90% occurring once; the ten biggest clones make up around 1.7%. This material consisted of PBMCs, taken around atezolizumab (anti-PD-L1) treatment. The origin of the receptors is a man between 70 and 80 years old with urothelial cancer. The CDR3 runs from the conserved cysteine through the conserved F or W. The D gene is left open where the match is weak. A row's size may be missing; if present it is once, few, many or a size class.

abundance: NA; len: 15; j_gene: TRBJ1-3; v_gene: TRBV7-8; d_gene: TRBD1; CDR3nt: TGTGCCAGCAGTCAAGACAGGGGTAAAGCGAACACCATATATTTT; CDR3aa: CASSQDRGKANTIYF
abundance: NA; len: 13; j_gene: TRBJ2-7; v_gene: TRBV15; d_gene: NA; CDR3nt: TGTGCCACCAGCAGAGATCTCTCCTACGAGCAGTACTTC; CDR3aa: CATSRDLSYEQYF
abundance: once; len: 13; j_gene: TRBJ2-5; v_gene: TRBV11-1; d_gene: NA; CDR3nt: TGTGCCAGCAGCTTCGCGAGCCAAGAGACCCAGTACTTC; CDR3aa: CASSFASQETQYF
abundance: NA; len: 13; j_gene: TRBJ2-2; v_gene: TRBV28; d_gene: NA; CDR3nt: TGTGCCAGCAGGCTAGGGGGGGCCGGGGAGCTGTTTTTT; CDR3aa: CASRLGGAGELFF
abundance: NA; len: 13; j_gene: TRBJ1-1; v_gene: TRBV18; d_gene: NA; CDR3nt: TGTGCCAGCGGCTCTGGGCAGAACACTGAAGCTTTCTTT; CDR3aa: CASGSGQNTEAFF
abundance: NA; len: 15; j_gene: TRBJ1-1; v_gene: TRBV7-9; d_gene: NA; CDR3nt: TGTGCCAGCAGCTTAGGAGCAGGGAAGGGCACTGAAGCTTTCTTT; CDR3aa: CASSLGAGKGTEAFF
abundance: NA; len: 13; j_gene: TRBJ2-3; v_gene: TRBV7-2; d_gene: NA; CDR3nt: TGTGCCAGCACTTCCAAGGGGCTCCCCGCGCAGTATTTT; CDR3aa: CASTSKGLPAQYF
abundance: few; len: 15; j_gene: TRBJ1-1; v_gene: TRBV11-2; d_gene: NA; CDR3nt: TGTGCCAGCAGCGTAAGGGGCGCAGGGAACACTGAAGCTTTCTTT; CDR3aa: CASSVRGAGNTEAFF
abundance: NA; len: 13; j_gene: TRBJ2-7; v_gene: TRBV11-3; d_gene: TRBD1; CDR3nt: TGTGCCAGCAGCACCGGGGACAGCTACGAGCAGTACTTC; CDR3aa: CASSTGDSYEQYF
abundance: NA; len: 16; j_gene: TRBJ1-5; v_gene: TRBV11-2; d_gene: NA; CDR3nt: TGTGCCAGCAGCCGGGGGGCAGGGAGGGGGACTCAGCCCCAGCATTTT; CDR3aa: CASSRGAGRGTQPQHF
abundance: NA; len: 13; j_gene: TRBJ1-1; v_gene: TRBV27; d_gene: NA; CDR3nt: TGTGCCAGCAGTTTGCTCCAGCAGGGCGAAGCTTTCTTT; CDR3aa: CASSLLQQGEAFF